The rows below give T cell receptor beta chains drawn from one sample of a study of memory CD4+ T cells and cytomegalovirus serostatus. TCRdb's table, derived via immunoSEQ multiplex PCR, lists solely in-frame clones and lacks some. The sample has around 99,000 clones, about 80% seen once; the top ten hold about 3.5%. Sample: memory CD4+ T cells from blood. These receptors were collected from an adult in good health and CMV-seropositive. The CDR3 runs from the conserved cysteine through the conserved F or W. D genes are given only for firm matches. A row's size may be missing; if present it is once, few, many or a size class.

TRBV28	TRBJ2-7	.	TRBD2	TGTGCCAGCATTCCGACTAGCGGGAGGTTCCCCCCCTACGAGCAGTACTTC	CASIPTSGRFPPYEQYF
TRBV30	TRBJ2-7	.	TRBD2	TGTGCCTGGAGTGGGACTAGCGGGAGTAAGCAGTACTTC	CAWSGTSGSKQYF
TRBV7-2	TRBJ2-5	.	TRBD1	TGTGCCAGCAGCTTAATATGGGGGACAGGGGGGGAGACCCAGTACTTC	CASSLIWGTGGETQYF
TRBV5-1	TRBJ2-7	.	TRBD2	TGCGCCAGCAGCTCTAGCGGGAATTCCTACGAGCAGTACTTC	CASSSSGNSYEQYF
TRBV28	TRBJ2-5	.	TRBD1	TGTGCCAGCAGTTCGGGACAGGGGAAGGCTCACCAAGAGACCCAGTACTTC	CASSSGQGKAHQETQYF
TRBV5-1	TRBJ2-4	.	.	TGCGCCAGCAGCTTGCAGGGGGGAGACATTCAGTACTTC	CASSLQGGDIQYF
TRBV4-3	TRBJ2-3	.	.	TGCGCCAGCAGCCGCCTGGGGGGCACAGATACGCAGTATTTT	CASSRLGGTDTQYF
TRBV9	TRBJ2-1	.	.	TGTGCCAGCAGCGTAGACCCTAGTGGTACTTACAATGAGCAGTTCTTC	CASSVDPSGTYNEQFF
TRBV7-5	TRBJ2-1	few	.	TGTGTCAGAAGCTTTCAAAGCCTTAGCGGGAGAAACTATGAGCAGTTCTTC	CVRSFQSLSGRNYEQFF
TRBV28	TRBJ1-1	once	.	TGTGCCAGCAGGGTCGGCGGGAACACTGAAGCTTTCTTT	CASRVGGNTEAFF
TRBV5-1	TRBJ2-5	.	TRBD2	TGCGCCAGCAGCTTGCTGGGAGGGGCAGGAGAGACCCAGTACTTC	CASSLLGGAGETQYF
TRBV6-6	TRBJ1-2	.	TRBD1	TGTGCCAGCAGTTACGCGAACAGGGGGTATGGCTACACCTTC	CASSYANRGYGYTF
TRBV5-1	TRBJ2-1	.	TRBD2	TGCGCCAGCAGCTTCACCGGGACTAGCATGGGTAACTGGCAGTTCTTC	CASSFTGTSMGNWQFF
TRBV11-2	TRBJ2-1	.	.	TGTGCCAGCGGCTTAGCGAGATACAATGAGCAGTTCTTC	CASGLARYNEQFF
TRBV5-1	TRBJ2-5	.	TRBD2	TGCGCCAGCAGCTCAACTAGCGGAGAAGAGACCCAGTACTTC	CASSSTSGEETQYF
TRBV9	TRBJ2-1	.	.	TGTGCCAGCAGCGTAGAACAGGAGTACAATGAGCAGTTCTTC	CASSVEQEYNEQFF
TRBV7-2	TRBJ2-1	.	TRBD2	TGTGCCAGCAGCTTTGGACTAGCGGGAAGCGCCTTGAATGAGCAGTTCTTC	CASSFGLAGSALNEQFF
TRBV11-2	TRBJ2-5	.	.	TGTGCCAGCAGCTTATATGGGGGTGGGGAGACCCAGTACTTC	CASSLYGGGETQYF
TRBV30	TRBJ1-2	.	.	TGTGCCTGGAGTCCGGGGAGGGGTGGCTACACCTTC	CAWSPGRGGYTF
TRBV19	TRBJ1-2	.	.	TGTGCCAGTAGCGCATTTGACAGGATCAACTATGGCTACACCTTC	CASSAFDRINYGYTF
TRBV18	TRBJ2-1	.	.	TGTGCCAGCTCACCAGGGGACGGCCAGTTCTTC	CASSPGDGQFF
TRBV7-7	TRBJ2-3	.	TRBD2	TGTGCTAGCAGCTCAAGCGGGAGTCTCACAGATACGCAGTATTTT	CASSSSGSLTDTQYF
TRBV30	TRBJ1-2	.	.	TGTGCCTGGAGTCCTCCCCGCAGGGGCTACACCTTC	CAWSPPRRGYTF
TRBV20-1	TRBJ2-7	once	.	TGCAGTGCTAGAGATAATAGCGAGCAGTACTTC	CSARDNSEQYF
TRBV11-3	TRBJ2-2	.	.	TGTGCCAGCAGCTTCCCCGGGGTCGATAACACCGGGGAGCTGTTTTTT	CASSFPGVDNTGELFF
TRBV4-1	TRBJ1-2	.	.	TGCGCCAGCAGCCAAGAGACGGAAAACTATGGCTACACCTTC	CASSQETENYGYTF
TRBV4-1	TRBJ2-3	.	.	TGCGCCAGCAGCCAAAGGCGCGGCGGAAGCACAGATACGCAGTATTTT	CASSQRRGGSTDTQYF
TRBV6-5	TRBJ2-7	.	TRBD1	TGTGCCAGCAGTTCGTCGGGACAGGGAAACGAGCAGTACTTC	CASSSSGQGNEQYF
TRBV6-6	TRBJ1-5	.	.	TGTGCCAGCAGTTGGACAGTGAATCAGCCCCAGCATTTT	CASSWTVNQPQHF
TRBV2	TRBJ2-2	.	TRBD1	TGTGCCAGCAGATACGGACAGGGAGGCGGGGAGCTGTTTTTT	CASRYGQGGGELFF
TRBV7-6	TRBJ2-6	.	.	TGTGCCAGTTCTCCTGGGGCCAACGTCCTGACTTTC	CASSPGANVLTF
TRBV2	TRBJ2-1	.	.	TGTGCCAGCAGTGAGGGCGGGATTGCCTACAATGAGCAGTTCTTC	CASSEGGIAYNEQFF
TRBV28	TRBJ1-1	.	TRBD1	TGTGCCAGCAGTTTAGCGGGACAGGGAAAGACTGAAGCTTTCTTT	CASSLAGQGKTEAFF
TRBV11-2	TRBJ2-6	.	.	TGTGCCAGCAGCTTTGAGTTCTCTGGGGCCAACGTCCTGACTTTC	CASSFEFSGANVLTF
TRBV19	TRBJ2-7	.	.	TGTGCCAGTAGCCCGGAGGGGACTTACTACGAGCAGTACTTC	CASSPEGTYYEQYF
TRBV2	TRBJ2-2	.	.	TGTGCCAGCAGTGGAGACAATACCGGGGAGCTGTTTTTT	CASSGDNTGELFF
TRBV19	TRBJ1-1	.	.	TGTGCCAGTAGTATTAAAGGTCCGGATGAAGCTTTCTTT	CASSIKGPDEAFF
TRBV4-3	TRBJ1-4	.	.	TGCGCCAGCAGCCAAGGAGAGGGGGAAAAACTGTTTTTT	CASSQGEGEKLFF
TRBV7-9	TRBJ2-7	few	.	TGTGCCAGCAGCTCGGGTTCCATATACGAGCAGTACTTC	CASSSGSIYEQYF
TRBV19	TRBJ2-7	once	.	TGTGCCAGTAGTCTCGGGAGCCACTACGAGCAGTACTTC	CASSLGSHYEQYF
TRBV4-1	TRBJ1-2	.	TRBD1	TGCGCCAGCAGCCAAGAACTGGGGACAGGGCGGGGATATGGCTACACCTTC	CASSQELGTGRGYGYTF
TRBV4-1	TRBJ2-3	.	.	TGCGCCAGCAGCCAGTATGGGTCCGCCAGCACAGATACGCAGTATTTT	CASSQYGSASTDTQYF
TRBV5-1	TRBJ2-1	.	.	TGCGCCAGCAGCTCGCAGGGGGGTTACAATGAGCAGTTCTTC	CASSSQGGYNEQFF
TRBV7-2	TRBJ1-5	.	TRBD1	TGTGCCAGCAGCTTCACAGGGGATCAGCCCCAGCATTTT	CASSFTGDQPQHF
TRBV14	TRBJ1-1	.	TRBD1	TGTGCCAGCAGCCCCAGACAGGGGGTAGGGGGCACTGAAGCTTTCTTT	CASSPRQGVGGTEAFF